The rows below give T cell receptor beta chains drawn from one sample of a study of blood T cell repertoires in COVID-19. This table comes from immunoSEQ multiplex PCR, and its TCRdb copy is limited to in-frame clones, with some not included. The sample holds about 320,000 clones, under 90% seen once. The sequenced sample was PBMCs or T cells enriched from blood (not recorded which). The receptors originated from a man aged 55 to 70 who had recovered from COVID-19. CDR3s include the opening cysteine and the closing phenylalanine or tryptophan. A D gene is named only where the DNA matches it firmly. Clone size appears in some rows only: once, few, many, or a class for an expanded clone.

d_call j_call cdr3_length v_call clone_size cdr3_aa cdr3_nt
NA TRBJ1-2 10 TRBV29-1 NA CSVGNIGYTF TGCAGCGTTGGTAATATTGGCTACACCTTC
NA TRBJ2-7 15 TRBV9 NA CASSVGQYGPYEQYF TGTGCCAGCAGCGTAGGACAGTATGGGCCATACGAGCAGTACTTC
TRBD1 TRBJ1-6 14 TRBV7-9 NA CASGGQGGNSPLHF TGTGCCAGCGGCGGACAGGGAGGGAATTCACCCCTCCACTTT
TRBD1 TRBJ1-4 14 TRBV28 NA CASRPGQINEKLFF TGTGCCAGCAGACCGGGACAGATTAATGAAAAACTGTTTTTT
NA TRBJ1-3 15 TRBV19 NA CASSSTGYSGNTIYF TGTGCCAGTAGTTCAACAGGGTACTCTGGAAACACCATATATTTT
TRBD1 TRBJ1-2 15 TRBV6-6 once CASRMDRRGTYGYTF TGTGCCAGCAGGATGGACAGGAGGGGCACCTATGGCTACACCTTC
TRBD2 TRBJ2-1 15 TRBV6-2/TRBV6-3 NA CASSQLAGPYNEQFF TGTGCCAGCAGTCAATTAGCGGGACCCTACAATGAGCAGTTCTTC
TRBD1 TRBJ1-4 15 TRBV7-2 NA CASSLYRDSDEKLFF TGTGCCAGCAGCCTATACCGGGACAGCGATGAAAAACTGTTTTTT
TRBD1 TRBJ2-7 15 TRBV6-5 NA CASSPWTGTGAEQYF TGTGCCAGCAGTCCTTGGACAGGAACCGGAGCGGAGCAGTACTTC
TRBD1 TRBJ2-7 12 TRBV28 NA CASTLPRGPQYF TGTGCCAGCACCCTACCCAGGGGGCCCCAGTACTTC
NA TRBJ2-7 14 TRBV3-1/TRBV3-2 NA CASSTRQVTYEQYF TGTGCCAGCAGCACTCGACAGGTAACCTACGAGCAGTACTTC
NA TRBJ2-7 15 TRBV2 once CASRAGSGRSYEQYF TGTGCCAGCAGGGCGGGTAGCGGCCGCTCCTACGAGCAGTACTTC
TRBD2 TRBJ2-3 14 TRBV5-1 NA CASSSTLAGDTQYF TGCGCCAGCAGCTCTACACTAGCGGGGGATACGCAGTATTTT
NA TRBJ2-7 15 TRBV6-5 NA CASSYLRTDPYEQYF TGTGCCAGCAGTTACCTAAGGACAGACCCCTACGAGCAGTACTTC
TRBD2 TRBJ2-7 16 TRBV7-6 NA CASSLSIPGGVYEQYF TGTGCCAGCAGCTTATCTATTCCGGGAGGGGTCTACGAGCAGTACTTC
NA TRBJ2-5 14 TRBV9 NA CASSAEGLSETQYF TGTGCCAGCAGCGCGGAGGGGCTGTCGGAGACCCAGTACTTC